Below, 22 T cell receptor beta chains from the same sample are listed, as sequenced in a study of CD8 T cells in ankylosing spondylitis. TCRdb reanalysed the 5' RACE reads using MiXCR and keeps one entry per CDR3 protein. The sample holds roughly 250,000 distinct CDR3 sequences; roughly 8.6% are singletons and the top ten take under 7.5%. Sample: blood, either unsorted or a sorted T cell fraction (not recorded which). These receptors all stem from a male donor with ankylosing spondylitis or in good health (not recorded which).

The rearrangement links TRBV27 to TRBJ1-6, with 11 bases identical to TRBD1. CDR3 length: 18 amino acids. Germline V gene lookup returns CDR1 MNHEY and CDR2 SMNVEV (reference sequence). V lost 3 bases, J lost 6 bases, and 10 bases stayed unmatched. This chain's CDR3 is CASSFGDRGAGGNSPLHF. In nucleotides, the CDR3 is TGTGCCAGCAGTTTCGGGGACAGGGGGGCAGGGGGTAATTCACCCCTCCACTTT.

This clonotype was picked up many times. This chain links TRBV12-3 or TRBV12-4 with TRBJ2-1; perhaps D is TRBD1 or TRBD2 (5 bases each). The CDR3 contains 16 residues. V lost 3 bases to trimming and J lost 0 bases, with 12 bases between them. In DNA, the CDR3 is TGTGCCAGCAGTTTGACGGGGCTCAGCTCCTACAATGAGCAGTTCTTC. This sequence encodes CASSLTGLSSYNEQFF.

This clonotype was observed a few times. Here the CDR3 DNA reads TGCGCCAGCAGCTTGTCAGCGGGGCTGCTGGATGAGCAGTTCTTC. Translated, it gives CASSLSAGLLDEQFF. The V and J genes are TRBV5-1 and TRBJ2-1; TRBD2 matches at 7 bases. The V and J ends lost 1 base and 8 bases, in that order; junction bases with no gene match: 9. This CDR3 spans 15 amino acids. Germline loops: CDR1 SGHRS, CDR2 YFSETQ.

This clonotype was picked up a small number of times. J is TRBJ1-1 and V is TRBV20-1; D might be TRBD1 (6 bases). CDR1 is DFQATT and CDR2 is SNEGSKA in the germline V gene (reference sequence). This CDR3 region has 15 residues. With 5 bases removed from V and 5 bases from J, the gap between germline ends came to 21 bases. CDR3 region: CSARLVGGRDTEAFF. CDR3 nucleotides: TGCAGTGCTCGCCTCGTGGGGGGCCGAGATACTGAAGCTTTCTTT.

This clonotype was picked up many times. The chain joins TRBV7-9 to TRBJ2-3; no clear D. In germline, CDR1 is SEHNR, CDR2 FQNEAQ (reference sequence). CDR3 length: 17 residues. With 4 bases removed from V and 5 bases from J, the gap between germline ends came to 22 bases. The CDR3 nucleotides are TGTGCCAGCAGCTCCTGGACGGCCTCTCGGGTCCAAGATACGCAGTATTTT. Amino acid sequence: CASSSWTASRVQDTQYF.

At least ten counts were recorded for this clonotype. The rearrangement uses TRBV7-6 and TRBJ2-1; D unclear. V was trimmed by 4 bases and J by 0 bases, leaving 4 bases between them. Germline V gene data show CDR1 as SGHVS and CDR2 as FNYEAQ. The CDR3 sequence is 13 residues long. CDR3 protein: CASSSGSYNEQFF. CDR3 nucleotides: TGTGCCAGCAGCTCTGGCTCCTACAATGAGCAGTTCTTC.

At least ten counts were recorded for this clonotype. This chain uses TRBV7-8 with TRBJ2-1; weak D call: TRBD2 (5 bases). Trimming removed 6 bases at V and 2 bases at J, with 14 bases between. Germline V gene sequence: CDR1 SGHVS, CDR2 FQNEAQ. There are 15 residues in the CDR3. The CDR3 sequence is CASSPRRAAYNEQFF. For the CDR3, the DNA is TGTGCCAGCAGTCCCCGGCGAGCGGCCTACAATGAGCAGTTCTTC.

This clonotype was found many times. V gene TRBV20-1 combines with J gene TRBJ1-2; D not certain. This CDR3 is built from 11 residues. From germline, CDR1 is DFQATT and CDR2 SNEGSKA (reference sequence). The DNA for the CDR3 is TGCAGCGCTGAACTTCAGGATGGCTACACCTTC. It translates to CSAELQDGYTF.

This clonotype was counted many times. The chain links TRBV7-2 to TRBJ2-7; TRBD1 or TRBD2 may be the D gene (5 bases each). The CDR3 covers 13 residues. Germline V gene lookup returns CDR1 SGHTA and CDR2 FQGNSA. With 8 bases removed from V and 4 bases from J, the gap between germline ends came to 15 bases. CDR3 DNA sequence: TGTGCCAGCGGCAAAGGGACCTCTTACGAGCAGTACTTC. This translates into CASGKGTSYEQYF.

This clonotype has at least ten counts. V is TRBV20-1 and J is TRBJ1-1; 10 bases match TRBD1. Germline assignment: CDR1 DFQATT and CDR2 SNEGSKA (reference sequence). The V gene end was trimmed by 6 bases and the J gene end by 4 bases; junction bases not matched to a gene: 5. The CDR3 is 13 residues long. CDR3 in DNA: TGCAGTGCCCCCCGGACAGGGGGCACTGAAGCTTTCTTT. Its translation is CSAPRTGGTEAFF.

This clonotype was seen a few times. J is TRBJ1-3 and V is TRBV4-3; TRBD1 might be the D (5 bases). Germline loops: CDR1 LGHNA, CDR2 YSLEER. V was pared by 0 bases and J by 3 bases, with 15 bases between. This CDR3 contains 17 residues. The CDR3 region has the DNA TGCGCCAGCAGCCAAGAATGGGGGGACCACCATGGAAACACCATATATTTT. It is translated as CASSQEWGDHHGNTIYF.

This clonotype was observed many times. This sequence joins TRBV5-1 and TRBJ2-3, with 7 bases fitting TRBD2. Germline trimming cut 1 base from V and 2 bases from J; bases unmatched to any gene: 10. CDR1 and CDR2 from the germline V gene are SGHRS and YFSETQ. The CDR3 loop spans 17 amino acids. The CDR3 protein is CASSLRPSGTYTDTQYF. In nucleotides, the CDR3 is TGCGCCAGCAGCTTGAGGCCTAGCGGTACTTACACAGATACGCAGTATTTT.

The gene calls are TRBV20-1 and TRBJ2-5; 14 bases are shared with TRBD2. This CDR3 has 16 residues. The ends lost 3 bases at V and 7 bases at J; junction bases unmatched: 10. CDR1 DFQATT and CDR2 SNEGSKA come from the germline V gene (reference sequence). The DNA for the CDR3 is TGCAGTGCTAGTGGGACTAGCGGGAGTACCCTCGGGACCCAGTACTTC. Amino acid sequence: CSASGTSGSTLGTQYF.

This clonotype was seen only a few times. This sequence joins TRBV30 and TRBJ2-5; D unresolved. Germline CDR1 is GTSNPN and CDR2 is SVGIG (reference sequence). The CDR3 consists of 14 residues. Trimming stripped 0 bases from V and 4 bases from J, with 12 bases between. The CDR3 protein is CAWSVDGPLETQYF. CDR3 in DNA: TGTGCCTGGAGTGTAGACGGACCCCTAGAGACCCAGTACTTC.

This clonotype was recorded at least ten times. The chain employs TRBV27 and TRBJ2-3, with 11 bases aligning to TRBD1. CDR1 and CDR2 (germline): MNHEY, SMNVEV (reference sequence). CDR3 length equals 18 residues. V lost 3 bases to trimming and J lost 5 bases; unmatched junction nucleotides: 13. CDR3 DNA sequence: TGTGCCAGCAGTTTCGGACAGGGGGCGCGGGGCGTGGGAGATACGCAGTATTTT. Protein: CASSFGQGARGVGDTQYF.

This clonotype has more than one count but fewer than ten. The chain joins TRBV6-2 or TRBV6-3 to TRBJ2-1; TRBD2 matches 7 bases. Looked up from germline, CDR1 is MNHEY and CDR2 is SVGEGT. V lost 0 bases, J lost 0 bases, and 2 bases stayed unmatched. The CDR3 is 16 amino acids. CDR3 loop: CASSYSGTNSYNEQFF. The CDR3 coding sequence is TGTGCCAGCAGTTACTCTGGGACTAACTCCTACAATGAGCAGTTCTTC.

This clonotype appeared many times. The chain has TRBV20-1 and TRBJ2-1; 7 positions agree with TRBD2. Trimming took 0 bases from V and 2 from J; bases not matched to a gene: 4. Germline values: CDR1 DFQATT, CDR2 SNEGSKA (reference sequence). The CDR3 sequence is 15 residues long. CDR3 DNA: TGCAGTGCTAGAGATACCAGCGGGGCCTACAATGAGCAGTTCTTC. Amino acids: CSARDTSGAYNEQFF.

This clonotype came up many times. The chain recombines TRBV12-3 or TRBV12-4 with TRBJ1-5, with 8 bases matching TRBD1. With V trimmed by 3 bases and J by 5 bases, 6 bases remained unmatched. The CDR3 sequence is 15 residues long. CDR3 sequence (DNA): TGTGCCAGCAGTTTTGTGACAGGGGTGGATCAGCCCCAGCATTTT. It encodes CASSFVTGVDQPQHF.

The rearrangement joins TRBV11-3 to TRBJ2-1, with no clear D. CDR3 length: 13 amino acids. The germline CDR1 and CDR2 sequences are SGHNT and YENEEA. With 0 bases removed from V and 12 bases from J, the gap between germline ends came to 12 bases. CDR3 amino acids: CASSLDPKERQFF. In DNA form, the CDR3 reads TGTGCCAGCAGCTTAGATCCCAAAGAAAGGCAGTTCTTC.

V is TRBV7-9 and J is TRBJ2-7; the D is unclear. This CDR3 region has 12 residues. Trimming shortened V by 8 bases and J by 6 bases, and 14 bases separated the two germline ends. CDR1 and CDR2 from the germline V gene are SEHNR and FQNEAQ (reference sequence). This CDR3 is CASLGSGLEQYF. The CDR3 DNA sequence: TGTGCCAGCCTGGGTTCGGGTCTCGAGCAGTACTTC.

This clonotype occurred a few times. The J gene is TRBJ1-4, the V gene TRBV10-3; possible D gene TRBD1, 5 bases. This CDR3 comprises 13 residues. The germline gives CDR1 ENHRY, CDR2 SYGVKD. V gave up 11 bases and J gave up 5 bases, with 15 bases separating them. Here the CDR3 DNA reads TGTGCCGCGAGGACGGGACCAAATGAAAAACTGTTTTTT. This codes for CAARTGPNEKLFF.

This clonotype was seen more than once but under ten times. The chain employs TRBV29-1 and TRBJ1-2; D is unresolved. V was trimmed by 7 bases and J by 7 bases, leaving 10 bases between them. This CDR3 region has 10 residues. Per the germline V gene, CDR1 is SQVTM and CDR2 is ANQGSEA. CDR3 in DNA: TGCAGCGCCGAGGAAGGTGGCTACACCTTC. Translating gives CSAEEGGYTF.